Following are 8 T cell receptor beta chains from one sample sequenced in a study of control samples from healthy donors and cancer patients. The repertoire was sequenced with immunoSEQ multiplex PCR; TCRdb's copy has only in-frame clones and lacks some. The sample includes 110,000 or so clones, 85% to 90% of them seen just once. Sample: blood. All receptors come from a man aged 25-45 years in good health.

V and J are TRBV27 and TRBJ2-5; D unclear. The germline V gene encodes CDR1 MNHEY and CDR2 SMNVEV (reference sequence). The CDR3 is 11 residues long. V lost 3 bases and J lost 9, with 8 bases in between. CDR3 in DNA: TGTGCCAGCAGTTTCGGACGGGCCCAGTACTTC. Translation gives CASSFGRAQYF.

CDR3: CASSLRGSTDTQYF. The CDR3 DNA reads as TGTGCCAGCAGCTTAAGAGGGAGCACAGATACGCAGTATTTT. This rearrangement joins TRBV11-2 to TRBJ2-3; a weak D match, TRBD2 (5 bases). The CDR3 spans 14 residues. The germline gives CDR1 SGHAT, CDR2 FQNNGV. Trimming cost V 2 bases and J 0 bases, with 6 bases left between them.

The V gene is TRBV12-3 or TRBV12-4, the J gene TRBJ1-6; D is unresolved. CDR3 length: 13 amino acids. Trimming pared 3 bases from V and 9 bases from J, leaving 9 bases between. CDR3 sequence: CASSLGISSPLHF. DNA of the CDR3: TGTGCCAGCAGTTTGGGGATTTCTTCACCCCTCCACTTT.

The chain uses TRBV23-1 and TRBJ2-7; perhaps TRBD2 as D (6 bases). TRBV23-1 is an ORF for which the function is uncertain. V dropped 6 bases and J dropped 0 bases, with 18 bases sitting between them. This CDR3 contains 16 residues. In nucleotides, the CDR3 is TGCGCCAGCAGACTACCCCGGGACTGCCTCTCCTACGAGCAGTACTTC. It encodes CASRLPRDCLSYEQYF.

This chain uses TRBV4-1 with TRBJ2-5; weak D call: TRBD1 (5 bases). This CDR3 is built from 14 residues. Trimming stripped 6 bases from V and 2 bases from J, with 13 bases between. The V gene's germline CDR1 is MGHRA and CDR2 YSYEKL. CDR3 sequence (DNA): TGCGCCAGCAGTGACAGCTCAACTCAAGAGACCCAGTACTTC. As protein: CASSDSSTQETQYF.

The chain joins TRBV18 to TRBJ1-2; 10 nucleotides line up with TRBD1. Germline lookup yields CDR1 KGHSH and CDR2 LQKENI. CDR3 length: 15 amino acids. Trimming removed 2 bases from V and 5 bases from J; junction bases left unmatched: 5. The CDR3 coding sequence is TGTGCCAGCTCACCAGGGATGGGACAGGGGTATGGCTACACCTTC. Translating gives CASSPGMGQGYGYTF.

The chain joins TRBV7-3 to TRBJ2-1; D is possibly TRBD1 (6 bases). Germline loops: CDR1 SGHTA, CDR2 FQGTGA. CDR3 size: 14 residues. Trimming stripped 5 bases from V and 10 bases from J, with 18 bases between. The CDR3 region is CASSLNGGWEEQFF. The CDR3 DNA reads TGTGCCAGCAGCCTAAATGGGGGCTGGGAGGAGCAGTTCTTC.

This chain connects TRBV30 to TRBJ1-3; TRBD1 matches at 9 bases. The CDR3 contains 15 residues. Germline lookup yields CDR1 GTSNPN and CDR2 SVGIG (reference sequence). This chain's CDR3 is CALAGGTGIGNTIYF. The CDR3 DNA reads as TGTGCTTTGGCCGGCGGGACAGGGATTGGAAACACCATATATTTT.